A single sample is the source of the 10 T cell receptor beta chains below, sequenced in a study of blood T cell repertoires in COVID-19. TCRdb's copy holds only in-frame clones and misses some; the assay was immunoSEQ multiplex PCR. This sample has 100,000 or so clones, with 85% found just once. The sample comprised peripheral blood. These receptors originate from a man aged 45-60 years with acute or convalescent COVID-19.

The table lists this clone with a few counts. The chain links TRBV7-8 to TRBJ2-7; D remains unclear. Germline V gene sequence: CDR1 SGHVS, CDR2 FQNEAQ. The V and J ends lost 1 base and 4 bases respectively, with 11 bases between them. The CDR3 is 14 amino acids. CDR3 amino acids: CASSLEFLTYEQYF. In DNA, the CDR3 is TGTGCCAGCAGCTTAGAATTCTTAACTTACGAGCAGTACTTC.

This clone showed up just once. The V and J genes are TRBV30 and TRBJ2-1, with 11 bases fitting TRBD2. The CDR3 is 16 amino acids. CDR1 is GTSNPN, CDR2 SVGIG, per germline (reference sequence). The J segment lost 3 bases and the V segment lost 8 bases, leaving 12 bases of the junction unmatched. The CDR3 region is CARPPVTSGNYNEQFF. Written as DNA, the CDR3 is TGTGCCAGACCCCCCGTGACTAGCGGGAACTACAATGAGCAGTTCTTC. Based on the CDR3 plus reference TRBV30 and TRBJ2-1, the full variable domain is SQTIHQWPATLVQPVGSPLSLECTVEGTSNPNLYWYRQAAGRGLQLLFYSVGIGQISSEVPQNLSASRPQDRQFILSSKKLLLSDSGFYLCARPPVTSGNYNEQFFGPGTRLTVL.

The chain employs TRBV28 and TRBJ1-3; 7 bases map to TRBD1. The CDR3 has 16 amino acids. The germline V gene encodes CDR1 MDHEN and CDR2 SYDVKM. J was trimmed by 2 bases and V by 3 bases; bases with no gene match: 7. The DNA for the CDR3 is TGTGCCAGCAGTTTGGGGGACAGCGGGCCTGGAAACACCATATATTTT. Amino acid sequence: CASSLGDSGPGNTIYF.

The rearrangement uses TRBV11-3 and TRBJ1-4; 9 bases are shared with TRBD1. The V gene's germline CDR1 is SGHNT and CDR2 YENEEA. Trimming cost V 3 bases and J 3 bases; bases outside gene matches: 11. This CDR3 is built from 18 residues. The CDR3 is CASSFLSRTGDSNEKLFF. Here the CDR3 DNA reads TGTGCCAGCAGCTTCCTTAGTAGGACAGGGGATTCTAATGAAAAACTGTTTTTT.

The rearrangement uses TRBV24-1 and TRBJ1-3, with TRBD1 matching 8 bases. The CDR3 contains 15 residues. V was clipped by 4 bases and J by 4 bases; unmatched bases: 5. CDR1 is KGHDR, CDR2 SFDVKD, per germline. In DNA form, the CDR3 reads TGTGCCACCAGTGACCCGACAGGGGTGGGAAACACCATATATTTT. Its translation is CATSDPTGVGNTIYF.

This rearrangement joins TRBV5-1 to TRBJ2-7; 7 bases are a match to TRBD1. The CDR3 extends over 15 amino acids. Germline CDR1 SGHRS, CDR2 YFSETQ. V trimming: 0 bases; J trimming: 3 bases; junction bases outside the gene matches: 6. For the CDR3, the DNA is TGCGCCAGCAGCTTGGACCAGGGGGTCTACTACGAGCAGTACTTC. It yields the protein CASSLDQGVYYEQYF.

The V and J genes are TRBV12-3 or TRBV12-4 and TRBJ2-7; perhaps TRBD2 as D (6 bases). Trimming removed 7 bases at V and 6 bases at J, with 16 bases between. The CDR3 is 13 residues long. The CDR3, as DNA: TGTGCCAGCACCCCGGGACTCCGCTCCGAGCAGTACTTC. It is translated as CASTPGLRSEQYF.

The chain joins TRBV7-8 to TRBJ2-1; 7 positions match TRBD2. Per germline, CDR1 SGHVS and CDR2 FQNEAQ. With 1 base clipped from V and 1 base from J, the junction kept 7 bases outside the gene matches. The CDR3 is made up of 17 amino acids. The CDR3 reads CASSLGGGSVSYNEQFF. CDR3 DNA: TGTGCCAGCAGCTTAGGTGGCGGGAGCGTTTCCTACAATGAGCAGTTCTTC.

The V call is TRBV19, the J call TRBJ1-2; 7 nucleotides line up with TRBD1. CDR1 LNHDA and CDR2 SQIVND come from the germline V gene (reference sequence). The trim removed 3 bases at V and 7 bases at J, leaving 5 bases unmatched. CDR3 length equals 13 residues. The CDR3 DNA reads as TGTGCCAGTAGTATGACAGGGCCGTTTGGCTACACCTTC. It specifies CASSMTGPFGYTF.

CDR3: CASSYTPGDYEQYF. As DNA, the CDR3 is TGTGCCAGCAGTTACACCCCGGGAGACTACGAGCAGTACTTC. The chain is built from TRBV6-6 and TRBJ2-7, with D possibly matching TRBD2 (6 bases). This CDR3 has 14 residues. Deletions cut 2 bases from V and 3 bases from J, with 11 bases between. Germline lookup yields CDR1 MNHNY and CDR2 SVGAGI (reference sequence).